Described below is a single T cell receptor beta chain sequence and its context. Its target is not known. The CDR3 is 13 residues long. The V end was cut by 5 bases, the J end by 1 base, with 7 bases between. The germline V gene encodes CDR1 SGHRS and CDR2 YFSETQ. The data are from a study of shared clonotypes between healthy human individuals. Study results and caveats: The study found roughly 5.3% of naive CD4 clonotypes shared across four donors. What naive subsets generally showed was a larger estimated richness than memory subsets showed.

Method: immunoSEQ multiplex PCR; TCRdb's copy keeps in-frame clones and lacks some. The sample has about 2.4 million clones; more than 85% are singletons. Material: naive CD4+ T cells from PBMCs. As for subset: CD45RA+ positively selected. The chain combines TRBV5-1 with TRBJ1-5; D gene ambiguous. This clonotype was sampled from a man between 18 and 29 years old in good health. Some clones in this sample may be carry-over from other donors' samples. CDR3: CASRTESNQPQHF. The CDR3 DNA reads as TGCGCCAGCAGAACGGAGAGCAATCAGCCCCAGCATTTT.